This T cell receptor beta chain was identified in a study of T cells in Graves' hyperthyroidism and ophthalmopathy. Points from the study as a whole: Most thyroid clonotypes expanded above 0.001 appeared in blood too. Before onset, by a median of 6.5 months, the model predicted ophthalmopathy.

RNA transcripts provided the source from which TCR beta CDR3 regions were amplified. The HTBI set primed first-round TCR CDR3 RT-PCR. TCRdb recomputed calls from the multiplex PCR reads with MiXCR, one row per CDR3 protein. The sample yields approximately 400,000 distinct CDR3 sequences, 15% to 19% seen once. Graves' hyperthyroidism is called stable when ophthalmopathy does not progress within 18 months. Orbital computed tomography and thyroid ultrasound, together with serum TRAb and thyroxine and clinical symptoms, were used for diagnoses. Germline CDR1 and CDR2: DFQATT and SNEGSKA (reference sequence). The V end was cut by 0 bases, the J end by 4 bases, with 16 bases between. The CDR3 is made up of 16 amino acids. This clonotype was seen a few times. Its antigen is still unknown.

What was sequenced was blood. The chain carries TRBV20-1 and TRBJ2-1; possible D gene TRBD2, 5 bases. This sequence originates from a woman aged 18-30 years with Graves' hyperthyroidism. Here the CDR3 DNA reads TGCAGTGCTAGAGATCAACAGCTAGCTGATTACAATGAGCAGTTCTTC. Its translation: CSARDQQLADYNEQFF.